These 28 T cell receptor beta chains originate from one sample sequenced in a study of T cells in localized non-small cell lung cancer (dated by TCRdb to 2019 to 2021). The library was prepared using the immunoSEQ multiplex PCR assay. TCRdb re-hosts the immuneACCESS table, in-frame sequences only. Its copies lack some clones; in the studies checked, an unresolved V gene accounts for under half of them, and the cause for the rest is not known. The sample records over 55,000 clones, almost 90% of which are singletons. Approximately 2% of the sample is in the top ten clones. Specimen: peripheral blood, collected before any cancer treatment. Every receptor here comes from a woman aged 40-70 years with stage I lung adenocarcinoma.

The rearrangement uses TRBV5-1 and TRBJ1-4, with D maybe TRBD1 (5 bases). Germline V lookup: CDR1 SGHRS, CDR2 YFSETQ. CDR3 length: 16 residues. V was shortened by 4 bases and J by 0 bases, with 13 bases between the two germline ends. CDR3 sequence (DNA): TGCGCCAGCAGCCCTGGGGCGGTTGCAACTAATGAAAAACTGTTTTTT. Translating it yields CASSPGAVATNEKLFF.

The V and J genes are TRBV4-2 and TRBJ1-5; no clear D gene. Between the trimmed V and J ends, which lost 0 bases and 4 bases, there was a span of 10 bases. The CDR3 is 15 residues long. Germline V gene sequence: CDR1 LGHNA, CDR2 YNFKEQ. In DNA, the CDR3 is TGTGCCAGCAGCCAAGAGTGGGCAGGAAATCAGCCCCAGCATTTT. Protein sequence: CASSQEWAGNQPQHF.

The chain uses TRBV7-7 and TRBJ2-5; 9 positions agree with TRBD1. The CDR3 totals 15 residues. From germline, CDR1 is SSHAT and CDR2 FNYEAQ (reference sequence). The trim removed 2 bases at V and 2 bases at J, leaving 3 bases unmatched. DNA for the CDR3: TGTGCCAGCAGCTTACAGGGACAGGGACAAGAGACCCAGTACTTC. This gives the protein CASSLQGQGQETQYF.

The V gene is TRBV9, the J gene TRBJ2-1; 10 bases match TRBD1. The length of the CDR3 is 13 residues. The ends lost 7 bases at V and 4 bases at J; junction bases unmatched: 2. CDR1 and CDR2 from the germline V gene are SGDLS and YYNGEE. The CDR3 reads CASGTGAYNEQFF. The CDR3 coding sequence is TGTGCCAGCGGGACAGGGGCATACAATGAGCAGTTCTTC.

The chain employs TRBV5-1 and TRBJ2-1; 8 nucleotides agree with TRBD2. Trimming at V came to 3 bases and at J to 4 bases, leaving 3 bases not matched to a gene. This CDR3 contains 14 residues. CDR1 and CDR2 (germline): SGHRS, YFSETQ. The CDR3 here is CASSYSGTYNEQFF. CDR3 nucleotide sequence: TGCGCCAGCAGCTATAGCGGGACTTACAATGAGCAGTTCTTC.

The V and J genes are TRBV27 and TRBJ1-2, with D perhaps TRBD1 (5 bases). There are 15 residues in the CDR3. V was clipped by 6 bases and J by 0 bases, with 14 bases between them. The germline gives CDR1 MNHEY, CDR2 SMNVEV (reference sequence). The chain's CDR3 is CASRPSDNSNYGYTF. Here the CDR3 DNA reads TGTGCCAGCAGGCCTTCGGACAACTCTAACTATGGCTACACCTTC.

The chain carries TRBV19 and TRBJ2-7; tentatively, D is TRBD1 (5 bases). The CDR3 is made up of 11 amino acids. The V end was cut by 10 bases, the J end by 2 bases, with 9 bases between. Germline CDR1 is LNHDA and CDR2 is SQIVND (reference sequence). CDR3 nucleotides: TGTGCCACTGCCAGGGCCTACGAGCAGTACTTC. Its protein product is CATARAYEQYF.

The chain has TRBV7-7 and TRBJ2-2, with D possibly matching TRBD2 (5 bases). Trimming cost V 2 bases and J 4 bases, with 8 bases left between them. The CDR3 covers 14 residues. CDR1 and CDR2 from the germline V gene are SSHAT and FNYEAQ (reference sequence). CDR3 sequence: CASSLRGPTGELFF. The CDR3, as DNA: TGTGCCAGCAGCTTACGAGGGCCCACCGGGGAGCTGTTTTTT. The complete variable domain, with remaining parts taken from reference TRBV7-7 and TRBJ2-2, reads GAGVSQSPRYKVTKRGQDVTLRCDPISSHATLYWYQQALGQGPEFLTYFNYEAQPDKSGLPSDRFSAERPEGSISTLTIQRTEQRDSAMYRCASSLRGPTGELFFGEGSRLTVL.

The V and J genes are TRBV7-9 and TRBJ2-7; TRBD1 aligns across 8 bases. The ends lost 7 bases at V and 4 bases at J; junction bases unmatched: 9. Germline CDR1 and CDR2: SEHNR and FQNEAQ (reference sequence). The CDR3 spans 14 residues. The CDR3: CASTPRTGLYEQYF. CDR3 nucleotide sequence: TGTGCCAGCACCCCCCGGACAGGGCTTTACGAGCAGTACTTC.

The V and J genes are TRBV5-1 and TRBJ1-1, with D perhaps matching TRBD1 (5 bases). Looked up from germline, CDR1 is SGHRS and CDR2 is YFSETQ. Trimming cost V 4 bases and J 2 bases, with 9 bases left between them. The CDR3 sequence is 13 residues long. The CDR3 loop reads CASSPDINTEAFF. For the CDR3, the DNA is TGCGCCAGCAGCCCGGACATTAACACTGAAGCTTTCTTT.

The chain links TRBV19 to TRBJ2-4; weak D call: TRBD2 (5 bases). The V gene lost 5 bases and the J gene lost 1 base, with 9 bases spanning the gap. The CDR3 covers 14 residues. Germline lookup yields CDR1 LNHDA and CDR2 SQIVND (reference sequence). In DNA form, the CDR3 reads TGTGCCAGTAGTCGGGGAGAGGCCAAAAACATTCAGTACTTC. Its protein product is CASSRGEAKNIQYF.

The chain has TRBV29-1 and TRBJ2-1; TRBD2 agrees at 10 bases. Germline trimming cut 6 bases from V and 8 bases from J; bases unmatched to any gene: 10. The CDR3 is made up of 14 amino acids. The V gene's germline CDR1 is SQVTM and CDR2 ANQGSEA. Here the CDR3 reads CSVRPGLAHDEQFF. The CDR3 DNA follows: TGCAGCGTGAGACCGGGACTAGCGCACGATGAGCAGTTCTTC.

The DNA for the CDR3 is TGCAGCGTTTCGACAGGGCTACAAGATGCTTTCTTT. Protein sequence: CSVSTGLQDAFF. This rearrangement joins TRBV29-1 to TRBJ1-1; TRBD1 matches at 7 bases. V trimming: 5 bases; J trimming: 11 bases; junction bases outside the gene matches: 11. CDR3 size: 12 residues. In germline, CDR1 is SQVTM, CDR2 ANQGSEA.

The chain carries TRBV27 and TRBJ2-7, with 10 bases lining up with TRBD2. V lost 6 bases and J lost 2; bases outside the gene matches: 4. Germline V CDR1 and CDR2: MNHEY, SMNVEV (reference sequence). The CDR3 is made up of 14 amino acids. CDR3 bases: TGTGCCAGCAGAGCGGGAGGGCCCCCCTACGAGCAGTACTTC. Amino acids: CASRAGGPPYEQYF.

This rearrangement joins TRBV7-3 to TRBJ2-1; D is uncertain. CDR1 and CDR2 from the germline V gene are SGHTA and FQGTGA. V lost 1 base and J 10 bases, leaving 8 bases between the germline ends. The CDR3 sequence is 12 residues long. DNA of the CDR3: TGTGCCAGCAGCTTAAACGGCGTAGAGCAGTTCTTC. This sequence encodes CASSLNGVEQFF. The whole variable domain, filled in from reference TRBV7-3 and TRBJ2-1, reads GAGVSQTPSNKVTEKGKYVELRCDPISGHTALYWYRQSLGQGPEFLIYFQGTGAADDSGLPNDRFFAVRPEGSVSTLKIQRTERGDSAVYLCASSLNGVEQFFGPGTRLTVL.

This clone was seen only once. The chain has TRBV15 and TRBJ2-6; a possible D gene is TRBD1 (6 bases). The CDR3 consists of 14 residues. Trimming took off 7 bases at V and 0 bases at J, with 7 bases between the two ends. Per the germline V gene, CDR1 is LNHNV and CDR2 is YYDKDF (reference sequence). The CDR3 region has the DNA TGTGCCACCAAACAGGGCTCTGGGGCCAACGTCCTGACTTTC. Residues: CATKQGSGANVLTF.

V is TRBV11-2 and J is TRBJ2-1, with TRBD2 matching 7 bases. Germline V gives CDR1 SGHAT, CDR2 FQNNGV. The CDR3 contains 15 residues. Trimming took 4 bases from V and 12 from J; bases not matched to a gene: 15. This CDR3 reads CASSYPAGEIQGQFF. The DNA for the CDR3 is TGTGCCAGCAGCTACCCCGCGGGGGAGATACAAGGGCAGTTCTTC.

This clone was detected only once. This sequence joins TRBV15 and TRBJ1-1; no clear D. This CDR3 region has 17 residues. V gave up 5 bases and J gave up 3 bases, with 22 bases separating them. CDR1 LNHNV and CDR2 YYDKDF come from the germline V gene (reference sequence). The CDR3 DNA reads TGTGCCACCAGCCCCGCCCTAGGAGTACAGAAGGACACTGAAGCTTTCTTT. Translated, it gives CATSPALGVQKDTEAFF.

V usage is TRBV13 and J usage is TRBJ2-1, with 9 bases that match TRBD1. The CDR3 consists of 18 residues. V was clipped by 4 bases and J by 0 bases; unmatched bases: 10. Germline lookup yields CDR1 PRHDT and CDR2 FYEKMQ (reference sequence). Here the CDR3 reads CASSSPSDRGSSYNEQFF. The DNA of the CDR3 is TGTGCCAGCAGCTCCCCCAGCGACAGGGGGTCCTCCTACAATGAGCAGTTCTTC.

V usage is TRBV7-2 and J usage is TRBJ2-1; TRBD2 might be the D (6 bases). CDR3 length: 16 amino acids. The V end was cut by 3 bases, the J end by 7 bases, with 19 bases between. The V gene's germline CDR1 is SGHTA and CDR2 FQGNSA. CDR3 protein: CASSFTRDSQGNEQFF. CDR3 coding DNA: TGTGCCAGCAGCTTCACCCGGGACTCCCAAGGGAATGAGCAGTTCTTC. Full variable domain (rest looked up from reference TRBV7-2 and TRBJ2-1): GAGVSQSPSNKVTEKGKDVELRCDPISGHTALYWYRQSLGQGLEFLIYFQGNSAPDKSGLPSDRFSAERTGGSVSTLTIQRTQQEDSAVYLCASSFTRDSQGNEQFFGPGTRLTVL.

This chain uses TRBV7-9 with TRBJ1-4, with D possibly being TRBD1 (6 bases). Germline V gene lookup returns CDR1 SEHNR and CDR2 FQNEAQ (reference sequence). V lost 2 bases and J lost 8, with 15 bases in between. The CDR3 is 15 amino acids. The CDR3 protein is CASSLSTGRGEKLFF. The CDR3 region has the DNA TGTGCCAGCAGCTTATCGACAGGTCGGGGAGAAAAACTGTTTTTT.

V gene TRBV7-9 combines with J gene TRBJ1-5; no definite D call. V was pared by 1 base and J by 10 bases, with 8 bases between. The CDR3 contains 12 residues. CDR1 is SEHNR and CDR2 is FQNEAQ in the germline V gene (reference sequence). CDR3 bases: TGTGCCAGCAGCTTAGAGGCGGCTCCCCAGCATTTT. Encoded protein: CASSLEAAPQHF.

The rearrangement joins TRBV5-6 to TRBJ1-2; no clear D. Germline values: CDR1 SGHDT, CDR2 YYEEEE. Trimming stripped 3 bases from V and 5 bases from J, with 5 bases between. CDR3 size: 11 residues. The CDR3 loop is CASSSAYGYTF. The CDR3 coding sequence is TGTGCCAGCAGCTCGGCATATGGCTACACCTTC.

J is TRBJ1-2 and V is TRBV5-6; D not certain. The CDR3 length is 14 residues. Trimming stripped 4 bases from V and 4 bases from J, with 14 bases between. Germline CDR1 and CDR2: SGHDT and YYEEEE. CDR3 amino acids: CASSPSNVPYGYTF. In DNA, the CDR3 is TGTGCCAGCAGCCCCAGTAACGTACCCTATGGCTACACCTTC.

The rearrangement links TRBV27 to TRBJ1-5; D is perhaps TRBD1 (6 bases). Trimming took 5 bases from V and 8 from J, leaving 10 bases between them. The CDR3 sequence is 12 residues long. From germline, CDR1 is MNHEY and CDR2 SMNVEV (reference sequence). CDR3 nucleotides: TGTGCCAGCAGTAGGGGGGCAGAGCCCCAGCATTTT. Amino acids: CASSRGAEPQHF.

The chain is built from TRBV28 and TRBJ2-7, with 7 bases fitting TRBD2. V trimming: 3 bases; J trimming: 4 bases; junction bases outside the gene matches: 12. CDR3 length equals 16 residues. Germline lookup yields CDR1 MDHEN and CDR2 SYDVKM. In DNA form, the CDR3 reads TGTGCCAGCAGTTTCGGGTTCGGGACTATCAATTACGAGCAGTACTTC. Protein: CASSFGFGTINYEQYF.

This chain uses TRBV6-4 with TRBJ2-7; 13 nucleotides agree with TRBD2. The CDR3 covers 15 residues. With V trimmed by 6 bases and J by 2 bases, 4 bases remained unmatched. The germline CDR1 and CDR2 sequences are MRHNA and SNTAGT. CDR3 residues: CASSPGLAGPYEQYF. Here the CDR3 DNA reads TGTGCCAGCAGCCCGGGACTAGCGGGGCCCTACGAGCAGTACTTC.

Here the CDR3 DNA reads TGTGCCACCCTCGAGTCTAGGGACAGCGCCAAGCAGCCCCAGCATTTT. It specifies CATLESRDSAKQPQHF. V gene TRBV2 combines with J gene TRBJ1-5; 7 nucleotides line up with TRBD1. Trimming removed 10 bases from V and 7 bases from J; junction bases left unmatched: 19. The CDR3 sequence is 16 residues long. Germline lookup yields CDR1 SNHLY and CDR2 FYNNEI.